The source of this TCR beta chain is a study of blood T cells in healthy people across ages. A sample-barcoded 5' primer and a J-beta primer mix were used in a second PCR of about 6 to 11 cycles. TCRdb reprocessed the 5' RACE reads via MiXCR and lists one record per CDR3 protein. The sample holds about 720,000 distinct CDR3 sequences, just under 25% seen once. The same sample was also studied in work on T cells of mothers and their children.

The source material was blood. The sequence derives from a boy between 10 and 17 years old in good health.

For the CDR3, the DNA is TGTGCCAGTAGTACTAGCGGGGGGCCTTACAATGAGCAGTTCTTC. Translating gives CASSTSGGPYNEQFF. The rearrangement joins TRBV19 to TRBJ2-1; 11 nucleotides line up with TRBD2. V was pared by 4 bases and J by 4 bases, with 3 bases of the junction left unmatched. The germline CDR1 and CDR2 sequences are LNHDA and SQIVND (reference sequence). This CDR3 spans 15 amino acids.